This entry features one T cell receptor (beta chain) sequence. Repertoires were generated with immunoSEQ multiplex PCR, while TCRdb's copy carries only in-frame clones and drops some. Here the sample spans about 400,000 clones, roughly 87% being singletons. V shed 3 bases, J shed 5 bases, and the junction held 5 bases outside the gene matches. The CDR3 covers 14 residues. Germline CDR1 and CDR2: SGHKS and YYEKEE (reference sequence). The entry originates in a study of blood T cell repertoires in COVID-19. The sequencing input was PBMCs or T cells enriched from blood (not recorded which). This chain links TRBV5-5 with TRBJ1-5, with 7 nucleotides matching TRBD1. The clonotype was recovered from a woman between 40 and 55 years old with acute COVID-19. DNA of the CDR3: TGTGCCAGCAGCTGGGACAGTCCCGATCAGCCCCAGCATTTT. Its translation is CASSWDSPDQPQHF. The whole variable domain, filled in from reference TRBV5-5 and TRBJ1-5, reads DAGVTQSPTHLIKTRGQQVTLRCSPISGHKSVSWYQQVLGQGPQFIFQYYEKEERGRGNFPDRFSARQFPNYSSELNVNALLLGDSALYLCASSWDSPDQPQHFGDGTRLSIL.